The source of this T cell receptor (beta chain) is a study of blood T cell repertoires in COVID-19. Study-wide context: The United States, Italy and Spain provided the acute and convalescent COVID-19 samples. In each case, the material was cDNA or gDNA derived from T cells, B-cell-depleted T cells, or PBMCs.

Trimming removed 4 bases from V and 1 base from J, with 10 bases in between. This CDR3 contains 15 residues. Per the germline V gene, CDR1 is KGHDR and CDR2 is SFDVKD. Original data processing: How many nucleated cells were present was estimated from reference gene primer amplification. TCRdb's copy holds only in-frame clones and misses some; the assay was immunoSEQ multiplex PCR. V, J and clone size are those of that table, while D and trimming were read from the DNA. The data show around 63,000 clones, approximately 90% seen once. The clonotype originates from a woman between 55 and 75 years old with acute or convalescent COVID-19. The sequencing sample was made of peripheral blood. The V call is TRBV24-1, the J call TRBJ2-1; D is possibly TRBD1 (6 bases). CDR3 loop: CATSDPTGSYNEQFF. CDR3 in DNA: TGTGCCACCAGTGACCCGACAGGTTCCTACAATGAGCAGTTCTTC.